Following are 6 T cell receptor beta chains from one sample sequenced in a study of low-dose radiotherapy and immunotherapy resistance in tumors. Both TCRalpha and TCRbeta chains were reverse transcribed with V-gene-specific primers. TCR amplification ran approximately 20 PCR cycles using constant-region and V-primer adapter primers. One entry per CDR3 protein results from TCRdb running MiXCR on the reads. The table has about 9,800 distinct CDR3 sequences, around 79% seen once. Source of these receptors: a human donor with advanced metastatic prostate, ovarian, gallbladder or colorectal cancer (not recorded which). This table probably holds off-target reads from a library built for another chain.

This CDR3 reads CASSILSTISYNEQFF. The CDR3 nucleotides read TGTGCCAGTAGTATTTTGTCTACCATCTCCTACAATGAGCAGTTCTTC. J is TRBJ2-1 and V is TRBV19; D is undetermined. The CDR3 is 16 residues long. V was shortened by 3 bases and J by 0 bases, with 12 bases between the two germline ends. From germline, CDR1 is LNHDA and CDR2 SQIVND (reference sequence).

For the CDR3, the DNA is TGCAGCGTTGGGTTAACAGCCCTTAAGGGCGAAAAACTGTTTTTT. It encodes CSVGLTALKGEKLFF. This chain joins TRBV29-1 and TRBJ1-4, with D hard to call. V was pared by 4 bases and J by 8 bases, with 20 bases between. The CDR3 extends over 15 amino acids. CDR1 and CDR2 from the germline V gene are SQVTM and ANQGSEA.

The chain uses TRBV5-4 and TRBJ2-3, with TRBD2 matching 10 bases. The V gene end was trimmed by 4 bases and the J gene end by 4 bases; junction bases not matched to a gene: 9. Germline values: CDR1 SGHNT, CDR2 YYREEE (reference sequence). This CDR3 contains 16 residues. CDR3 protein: CASSARAGGGADTQYF. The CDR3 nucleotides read TGTGCCAGCAGCGCACGAGCGGGAGGGGGGGCAGATACGCAGTATTTT.

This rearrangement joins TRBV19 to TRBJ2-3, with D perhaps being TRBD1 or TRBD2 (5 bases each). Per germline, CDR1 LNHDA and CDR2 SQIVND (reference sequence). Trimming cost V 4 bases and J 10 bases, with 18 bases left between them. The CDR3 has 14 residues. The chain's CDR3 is CASSTPSNRGAQYF. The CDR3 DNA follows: TGTGCCAGTAGTACCCCCTCAAATAGAGGGGCGCAGTATTTT.

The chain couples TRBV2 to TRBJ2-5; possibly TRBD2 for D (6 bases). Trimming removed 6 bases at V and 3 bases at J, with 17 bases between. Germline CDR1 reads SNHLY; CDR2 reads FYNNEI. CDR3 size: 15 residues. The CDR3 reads CASRADRGGEETQYF. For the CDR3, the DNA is TGTGCCAGCAGGGCTGACCGTGGCGGGGAAGAGACCCAGTACTTC.

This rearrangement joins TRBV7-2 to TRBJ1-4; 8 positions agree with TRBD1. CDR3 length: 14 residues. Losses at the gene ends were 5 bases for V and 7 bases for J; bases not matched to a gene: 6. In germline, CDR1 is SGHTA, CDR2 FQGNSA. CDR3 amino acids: CASSQDRGREKLFF. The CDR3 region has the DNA TGTGCCAGCAGCCAAGACAGGGGTCGTGAAAAACTGTTTTTT. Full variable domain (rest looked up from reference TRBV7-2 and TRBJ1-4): GAGVSQSPSNKVTEKGKDVELRCDPISGHTALYWYRQSLGQGLEFLIYFQGNSAPDKSGLPSDRFSAERTGGSVSTLTIQRTQQEDSAVYLCASSQDRGREKLFFGSGTQLSVL.